This T cell receptor (beta chain) is drawn from a study of CD8+ T cells in alopecia areata. About the research overall: Each day, treated patients took oral tofacitinib twice, at 5 to 10 mg per dose.

Germline values: CDR1 MDHEN, CDR2 SYDVKM. V lost 6 bases and J 6 bases, leaving 11 bases between the germline ends. CDR3 length equals 13 residues. Study-wide results and caveats: Normal skin's resident alphabeta T cells are sequenced alongside lesional scalp T cells. Lesional scalp displayed greater clonality than normal scalp, most notably in alopecia totalis/universalis.

Concerning this clone itself: The antigen is undetermined.

Extracted from the samples, RNA was reverse transcribed into cDNA to serve as the sequencing template. Here immunoSEQ multiplex PCR was the method, and the copy in TCRdb shows in-frame clones only, minus some. The sample has about 180,000 clones; less than 75% are singletons. Treatment of the sample: oral pan-JAK inhibitor, 5-10 mg twice daily. The sequenced sample was CD4+ T cells sorted from blood, obtained between weeks 55 and 65, from a patient treated with tofacitinib. This sequence originates from a human donor with alopecia areata. The chain couples TRBV28 to TRBJ2-2; D is uncertain. This CDR3 reads CASSLGRPGELFF. DNA for the CDR3: TGTGCCAGCAGCCTGGGAAGACCCGGGGAGCTGTTTTTT.